This is a list of T cell receptor beta chains from one sample in a study of OX40 agonist ivuxolimab in advanced cancers. Method: immunoSEQ multiplex PCR; TCRdb's copy keeps in-frame clones and lacks some. The profile shows 70,000 to 80,000 clones, approximately 90% of them singletons. The sample consisted of CD4+ or CD8+ T cells sorted from blood, taken in a trial of the OX40 agonist ivuxolimab. These TCRs come from an adult with an advanced solid tumor such as melanoma, head and neck, liver or kidney cancer. Each CDR3 is given with its conserved first and last residue. The D gene is left open where the match is weak. Only part of the rows carry a size: once, few, many, or a class if the clone is expanded.

v_gene	d_gene	abundance	j_gene	CDR3nt	CDR3aa
TRBV19	-	-	TRBJ1-5	TGTGCCAGTACTCCTGGGGAGGGTACAAGCAATCAGCCCCAGCATTTT	CASTPGEGTSNQPQHF
TRBV7-2	TRBD2	-	TRBJ2-1	TGTGCCAGCAGCTCAGGGACTAGCTACAATGAGCAGTTCTTC	CASSSGTSYNEQFF
TRBV12-5	TRBD1	-	TRBJ2-7	TGTGCTAGTGGTATGCACAGACAGGGTACGAACGAGCAGTACTTC	CASGMHRQGTNEQYF
TRBV27	TRBD2	once	TRBJ2-1	TGTGCCAGCAGTTATCCAGGACAGGGGAAGACTAGCGGGAGTCGGAATGAGCAGTTCTTC	CASSYPGQGKTSGSRNEQFF
TRBV7-9	-	-	TRBJ1-1	TGTGCCAGCAGCTCACAGGAGAACACTGAAGCTTTCTTT	CASSSQENTEAFF
TRBV4-1	-	-	TRBJ2-1	TGCGCCAGCAGCCAAGATCGTTCGGCAGGGCCAACCTACAATGAGCAGTTCTTC	CASSQDRSAGPTYNEQFF
TRBV7-2	TRBD2	-	TRBJ2-1	TGTGCCAGCAGCCAGATACTAGCGGGCCCAACCAATGAGCAGTTCTTC	CASSQILAGPTNEQFF
TRBV6-5	-	-	TRBJ1-2	TGTGCCAGCAGTTACGGTTCAGATAACTATGGCTACACCTTC	CASSYGSDNYGYTF
TRBV18	-	-	TRBJ1-2	TGTGCCAGCTCAAGTCCTCAAGACATAAACTATGGCTACACCTTC	CASSSPQDINYGYTF
TRBV6-5	TRBD2	-	TRBJ2-3	TGTGCCAGTACAATAGCGGGAGTATCAGATACGCAGTATTTT	CASTIAGVSDTQYF
TRBV25-1	-	-	TRBJ2-1	TGTGCCAGCAGTGAATCTCCGACATCATACAATGAGCAGTTCTTC	CASSESPTSYNEQFF
TRBV5-6	-	-	TRBJ2-7	TGTGCCAGCAGCTTGGGGCTAGCGATCTACGAGCAGTACTTC	CASSLGLAIYEQYF
TRBV5-1	TRBD2	-	TRBJ2-7	TGCGCCAGCAGCTTGGTCGGGGGGATGCGTAACGAGCAGTACTTC	CASSLVGGMRNEQYF
TRBV5-4	-	-	TRBJ2-3	TGTGCCAGCAGCCCCCCGCGATCCGGTTCAGGCACAGATACGCAGTATTTT	CASSPPRSGSGTDTQYF
TRBV25-1	-	-	TRBJ2-7	TGTGCCAGCAGTGAAGAGGCCATATCCTACGAGCAGTACTTC	CASSEEAISYEQYF
TRBV6-5	-	-	TRBJ1-1	TGTGCCAGCAGGCGTCAGGGAAAGGCTTTCTTT	CASRRQGKAFF
TRBV5-8	-	-	TRBJ1-2	TGTGCCAGCAGCTTTCGTTCTGGTGGCTACACCTTC	CASSFRSGGYTF
TRBV7-9	TRBD2	-	TRBJ2-3	TGTGCCAGCAGCCGGAGACTAGCGGCCACAGATACGCAGTATTTT	CASSRRLAATDTQYF
TRBV4-2	TRBD1	-	TRBJ1-1	TGTGCCAGCAGCCGCGACAGGGCGGACACTGAAGCTTTCTTT	CASSRDRADTEAFF
TRBV21-1	-	-	TRBJ2-6	TGTGCCAGCAGCAAAACTATAGACAGCTCTGGGGCCAACGTCCTGACTTTC	CASSKTIDSSGANVLTF
TRBV6-5	-	-	TRBJ1-2	TGTGCCAGCAGTTTCGGCTATGCGAGGACTAACTATGGCTACACCTTC	CASSFGYARTNYGYTF
TRBV4-2	TRBD1	-	TRBJ2-7	TGTGCCAGCAGCCAAGTGACCGGGACAGGGGTCCCCTACGAGCAGTACTTC	CASSQVTGTGVPYEQYF
TRBV5-1	-	-	TRBJ1-6	TGCGCCAGCAGCTTGTCGGGGGACGACTATAATTCACCCCTCCACTTT	CASSLSGDDYNSPLHF
TRBV29-1	-	once	TRBJ1-1	TGCAGCGTTGCGCAGGGGAACACTGAAGCTTTCTTT	CSVAQGNTEAFF
TRBV28	-	-	TRBJ1-2	TGTGCCAGCAGTTCCCCAGGGACCTATGGCTACACCTTC	CASSSPGTYGYTF
TRBV5-1	-	-	TRBJ1-4	TGCGCCAGCAGCCCCCTAGGGGTCGGGGGGAAAAATGAAAAACTGTTTTTT	CASSPLGVGGKNEKLFF
TRBV27	TRBD1	-	TRBJ1-1	TGTGCCAGCAGTTTGAGCGACAGGGGTTTCACTGAAGCTTTCTTT	CASSLSDRGFTEAFF
TRBV6-5	-	once	TRBJ1-5	TGTGCCAGCAGTTCTCTCAATCAGCCCCAGCATTTT	CASSSLNQPQHF
TRBV5-5	-	-	TRBJ1-1	TGTGCCAGCAGACCTGTACGGACATCAGACGGCGGCACTGAAGCTTTCTTT	CASRPVRTSDGGTEAFF
TRBV5-1	-	once	TRBJ1-1	TGCGCCAGCAGCTCAACAGAGAACACTGAAGCTTTCTTT	CASSSTENTEAFF
TRBV5-1	-	-	TRBJ2-7	TGCGCCAGCAGCTTGGATTTAGTAACCAGCGAGCAGTACTTC	CASSLDLVTSEQYF
TRBV7-9	-	-	TRBJ2-3	TGTGCCAGCAGCTTAGCTGGCCTTGGGACAGATACGCAGTATTTT	CASSLAGLGTDTQYF
TRBV6-5	TRBD2	-	TRBJ2-7	TGTGCCAGCACTTCGACTAGCGGGGCCTTCTACGAGCAGTACTTC	CASTSTSGAFYEQYF
TRBV5-1	TRBD1	-	TRBJ2-7	TGCGCCAGCAGCTGGGGCACCGGGACAGGGGGCCACGAGCAGTACTTC	CASSWGTGTGGHEQYF
TRBV6-5	TRBD2	-	TRBJ2-7	TGTGCCAGCTTGTCTAGCGGGAGTGACGAGCAGTACTTC	CASLSSGSDEQYF
TRBV10-1	-	-	TRBJ1-2	TGCGCCAGCAGTGAGTCTCGGGGACTCCATGGCTACACCTTC	CASSESRGLHGYTF
TRBV5-6	-	once	TRBJ1-2	TGTGCCAGCAGCTTGGCACAGGTTAACTATGGCTACACCTTC	CASSLAQVNYGYTF
TRBV7-2	-	-	TRBJ1-2	TGTGCCAGCAGCTCGGGGCTAGACTATGGCTACACCTTC	CASSSGLDYGYTF
TRBV5-5	-	-	TRBJ1-4	TGTGCCAGCAGCTTGTGGGGGGTCGATGAAAAACTGTTTTTT	CASSLWGVDEKLFF
TRBV19	TRBD2	-	TRBJ2-2	TGTGCCAGTAGTATGGGGGGACTAGGTTTAGGGGAGCTGTTTTTT	CASSMGGLGLGELFF
TRBV5-1	TRBD2	-	TRBJ2-7	TGCGCCAGCAGCCCTCCAGGAACTAGCGGGAATGAGCAGTACTTC	CASSPPGTSGNEQYF
TRBV27	-	-	TRBJ1-2	TGTGCCAGCAGTCCCCAGGGTCATAACTATGGCTACACCTTC	CASSPQGHNYGYTF
TRBV6-6	-	few	TRBJ1-2	TGTGCCAGCAGCATACCAGGGTCTCGGCACTATGGCTACACCTTC	CASSIPGSRHYGYTF
TRBV12-2	-	-	TRBJ2-3	TGTGCAAGTCGCTTAGTCTGGGGACTAGCGGGAGATATCCCAGATACGCAGTATTTT	CASRLVWGLAGDIPDTQYF
TRBV5-6	-	-	TRBJ1-4	TGTGCCAGCAGCTTGGACATCGGCACTAATGAAAAACTGTTTTTT	CASSLDIGTNEKLFF
TRBV18	-	-	TRBJ2-2	TGTGCCAGCTCACCAAGAAGCACCGGGGAGCTGTTTTTT	CASSPRSTGELFF
TRBV11-3	-	-	TRBJ1-2	TGTGCCAGCAGCTTAGGTCTCGGCGGCTATGGCTACACCTTC	CASSLGLGGYGYTF
TRBV7-7	-	-	TRBJ2-2	TGTGCCAGCAGCACCCGGGACAACAGACTTACCGGGGAGCTGTTTTTT	CASSTRDNRLTGELFF
TRBV30	-	-	TRBJ1-4	TGTGCCTGGAGTGTTGTGGCTAATGAAAAACTGTTTTTT	CAWSVVANEKLFF
TRBV30	-	once	TRBJ1-4	TGTGCCTGGAGTGTTGGACCTAATGAAAAACTGTTTTTT	CAWSVGPNEKLFF
TRBV9	-	-	TRBJ2-5	TGTGCCAGCAGCGTAGAGGAGCGGCCCCAAGAGACCCAGTACTTC	CASSVEERPQETQYF
TRBV30	TRBD1	-	TRBJ2-2	TGTGCCTGGTGCCGGGACAGCCGACCCGGGGAGCTGTTTTTT	CAWCRDSRPGELFF
TRBV5-1	-	once	TRBJ2-5	TGCGCCAGCAGTCGAGGGGGAGGCACAGAGACCCAGTACTTC	CASSRGGGTETQYF
TRBV2	TRBD2	-	TRBJ2-3	TGTGCCAGCAGTGAAGCTCTAGCGGGAGCAGATACGCAGTATTTT	CASSEALAGADTQYF
TRBV27	-	-	TRBJ1-2	TGTGCCAGCAGTTTAACAGGGATACGACTTCGGGACTACACCTTC	CASSLTGIRLRDYTF
TRBV21-1	-	-	TRBJ1-1	TGTGCCAGCGGACAGGGGACGGAAGCTTTCTTT	CASGQGTEAFF
TRBV7-9	-	-	TRBJ1-4	TGTGCCAGCAGCCAGGGTGGGGTTCCCCTTGGAAAACTGTTTTTT	CASSQGGVPLGKLFF
TRBV10-3	-	-	TRBJ2-3	TGTGCCATCAGTGAGTTGGCCAGCACAGATACGCAGTATTTT	CAISELASTDTQYF
TRBV4-1	-	-	TRBJ2-2	TGCGCCAGCAGCCAAGTCAGTTGGGAGTACGACGGGGAGCTGTTTTTT	CASSQVSWEYDGELFF